These 16 T cell receptor beta chains were sequenced from one sample in a study of CD8 T cells in Susac syndrome. Random hexamers served to reverse transcribe roughly 0.5 to 1 ug RNA. TCRdb re-analysed the immunoSEQ multiplex PCR reads in MiXCR, keeping a single row per CDR3 protein. Of approximately 77,000 distinct CDR3 sequences listed, roughly 91% are singletons. The sample was CD4+ T cells from PBMCs. All receptors derive from a human donor with Susac syndrome.

The chain is built from TRBV28 and TRBJ2-7; 10 bases are a match to TRBD2. Germline trimming cut 5 bases from V and 2 bases from J; bases unmatched to any gene: 3. The CDR3 loop spans 14 amino acids. CDR1 is MDHEN, CDR2 SYDVKM, per germline. The chain's CDR3 is CASSPGLAAYEQYF. CDR3 DNA sequence: TGTGCCAGCAGTCCCGGACTAGCGGCCTACGAGCAGTACTTC.

The DNA of the CDR3 is TGTGCCAGCAGCTTAGAAGGGGGGGCAGATACGCAGTATTTT. Encoded protein: CASSLEGGADTQYF. The chain joins TRBV7-2 to TRBJ2-3, with a tentative D call TRBD2 (7 bases). The CDR3 length is 14 residues. Germline CDR1 SGHTA, CDR2 FQGNSA. V was cut by 1 base and J by 4 bases, with 9 bases left in between.

This sequence joins TRBV19 and TRBJ2-2; no clear D. The CDR3 length is 16 residues. CDR1 is LNHDA and CDR2 is SQIVND in the germline V gene (reference sequence). With 10 bases removed from V and 4 bases from J, the gap between germline ends came to 22 bases. The chain's CDR3 is CATEPTILSGTGELFF. CDR3 sequence (DNA): TGTGCCACCGAGCCCACAATTTTATCGGGCACCGGGGAGCTGTTTTTT.

This clonotype was seen more than once but under ten times. This rearrangement joins TRBV19 to TRBJ2-2; the D is unclear. Trimming left V 5 bases short and J 0 bases short, with 4 bases between. The CDR3 loop spans 13 amino acids. The germline CDR1 and CDR2 sequences are LNHDA and SQIVND (reference sequence). The CDR3 DNA sequence: TGTGCCAGTAGTCAAACGAACACCGGGGAGCTGTTTTTT. This encodes CASSQTNTGELFF.

The chain employs TRBV28 and TRBJ1-5, with a possible D match to TRBD1 (5 bases). The CDR3 totals 14 residues. V was clipped by 7 bases and J by 0 bases, with 10 bases between them. Germline CDR1 and CDR2: MDHEN and SYDVKM. As DNA, the CDR3 is TGTGCCAGCATCAGGGAGGATAGCAATCAGCCCCAGCATTTT. Translated: CASIREDSNQPQHF.

This CDR3 reads CASSGNRAWGETQYF. CDR3 DNA sequence: TGTGCCAGCAGCGGAAACAGGGCCTGGGGGGAGACCCAGTACTTC. The gene calls are TRBV11-1 and TRBJ2-5, with D perhaps matching TRBD1 (6 bases). This CDR3 is built from 15 residues. Trimming took off 5 bases at V and 5 bases at J, with 18 bases between the two ends. Germline CDR1 and CDR2: SGHAT and FQDESV (reference sequence).

The genes are TRBV20-1 and TRBJ2-3, with D possibly being TRBD1 or TRBD2 (5 bases each). The germline V gene has CDR1 DFQATT and CDR2 SNEGSKA (reference sequence). V dropped 6 bases and J dropped 9 bases, with 16 bases sitting between them. CDR3 length equals 12 residues. Here the CDR3 reads CSASRDPGTQYF. Here the CDR3 DNA reads TGCAGTGCCTCTCGGGACCCAGGAACGCAGTATTTT.

The chain couples TRBV7-2 to TRBJ2-3; D possibly corresponds to TRBD2 (5 bases). V lost 3 bases to trimming and J lost 5 bases, with 21 bases between them. Germline CDR1 SGHTA, CDR2 FQGNSA. This CDR3 comprises 17 residues. The CDR3 DNA reads TGTGCCAGCAGCTTTCCTTCCCCGGGGTCGGGATTAGATACGCAGTATTTT. Translating it yields CASSFPSPGSGLDTQYF.

The rearrangement links TRBV15 to TRBJ2-5; D perhaps matches TRBD2 (6 bases). V was cut by 5 bases and J by 10 bases, with 20 bases left in between. The CDR3 has 14 residues. Germline V lookup: CDR1 LNHNV, CDR2 YYDKDF (reference sequence). The CDR3 here is CATSHPRGLSDQYF. CDR3 in DNA: TGTGCCACCAGCCATCCTCGTGGACTATCAGACCAGTACTTC.

V is TRBV30 and J is TRBJ2-7; tentatively, D is TRBD1 or TRBD2 (5 bases each). The CDR3 length is 12 residues. Trimming removed 1 base at V and 6 bases at J, with 10 bases between. Germline-derived CDR1 and CDR2 are GTSNPN and SVGIG (reference sequence). DNA for the CDR3: TGTGCCTGGAGTGACTCCGGGACCGAGCAGTACTTC. This encodes CAWSDSGTEQYF. Full variable domain (remainder filled in from reference TRBV30 and TRBJ2-7): SQTIHQWPATLVQPVGSPLSLECTVEGTSNPNLYWYRQAAGRGLQLLFYSVGIGQISSEVPQNLSASRPQDRQFILSSKKLLLSDSGFYLCAWSDSGTEQYFGPGTRLTVT.

J is TRBJ2-3 and V is TRBV18; no firm D call. CDR1 is KGHSH, CDR2 LQKENI, per germline. The V gene lost 1 base and the J gene lost 3 bases, with 8 bases spanning the gap. The CDR3 spans 14 residues. The CDR3 bases are TGTGCCAGCTCACCACGGCAGAAAACAGATACGCAGTATTTT. The encoded protein is CASSPRQKTDTQYF.

This sequence joins TRBV3-1 and TRBJ2-3; D not resolved. Germline V gene sequence: CDR1 LGHDT, CDR2 YNNKEL (reference sequence). This CDR3 region has 16 residues. The V gene lost 2 bases and the J gene lost 2 bases, with 14 bases spanning the gap. The CDR3 protein is CASSQKMATLTDTQYF. In DNA, the CDR3 is TGTGCCAGCAGCCAAAAGATGGCGACGCTCACAGATACGCAGTATTTT.

The gene calls are TRBV30 and TRBJ2-7, with 12 bases fitting TRBD2. The CDR3 has 16 residues. The V gene end was trimmed by 1 base and the J gene end by 0 bases; junction bases not matched to a gene: 4. CDR1 GTSNPN and CDR2 SVGIG come from the germline V gene (reference sequence). Here the CDR3 reads CAWSGTSGVCSYEQYF. In DNA, the CDR3 is TGTGCCTGGAGTGGGACTAGCGGGGTATGCTCCTACGAGCAGTACTTC.

The chain links TRBV20-1 to TRBJ2-7; D possibly matches TRBD1 or TRBD2 (6 bases each). Per the germline V gene, CDR1 is DFQATT and CDR2 is SNEGSKA (reference sequence). Trimming removed 3 bases at V and 9 bases at J, with 21 bases between. This CDR3 has 14 residues. The chain's CDR3 is CSASPDTGAYSQYF. The CDR3 nucleotides are TGCAGTGCTAGCCCTGACACGGGGGCGTATTCGCAGTACTTC.

The genes are TRBV24-1 and TRBJ2-1; TRBD1 agrees at 10 bases. Losses at the gene ends were 1 base for V and 4 bases for J; bases not matched to a gene: 3. Germline V gene lookup returns CDR1 KGHDR and CDR2 SFDVKD. The CDR3 sequence is 16 residues long. The CDR3 here is CATSDFGTGAYNEQFF. The CDR3, as DNA: TGTGCCACCAGTGATTTTGGGACAGGGGCATACAATGAGCAGTTCTTC.

The chain employs TRBV30 and TRBJ1-1, with unresolved D. Germline V gives CDR1 GTSNPN, CDR2 SVGIG (reference sequence). V dropped 1 base and J dropped 11 bases, with 11 bases sitting between them. The CDR3 covers 11 residues. CDR3 in amino acids: CAWSGSTGAFF. CDR3 in DNA: TGTGCCTGGAGTGGGAGTACGGGGGCTTTCTTT.